The sequence of this TCR beta chain was determined in a study of CD4 and CD8 cells across lung adenocarcinoma regions. The V gene lost 1 base and the J gene lost 1 base, with 7 bases spanning the gap. CDR3 size: 14 residues. Germline assignment: CDR1 MGHRA and CDR2 YSYEKL. TCRdb re-called the PCR reads with MiXCR, one entry per CDR3 protein. The table records 11,000 or so distinct CDR3 sequences, approximately 49% of them present only once. Donors had localized lung adenocarcinoma, a non-small cell lung cancer. Sample: CD8+ T cells from the center of a lung tumor. The gene calls are TRBV4-1 and TRBJ1-1; D is uncertain. The sequence was collected from a female donor with lung adenocarcinoma. The CD4 and CD8 labels of this study may be unreliable. The CDR3 is CASSQGVENTEAFF. The CDR3 DNA sequence: TGCGCCAGCAGCCAAGGGGTCGAGAACACTGAAGCTTTCTTT.